Below, 14 T cell receptor beta chains from the same sample are listed, as sequenced in a study of T cells in Graves' hyperthyroidism and ophthalmopathy. TCR beta CDR3 regions were amplified from RNA transcripts. A first-round RT-PCR of the TCR CDR3 used the HTBI primer set. MiXCR, run by TCRdb on the multiplex PCR reads, gives a single entry per CDR3 protein. The sample shows a few hundred thousand distinct CDR3 sequences, 15% to 19% of them seen only once. The sequencing input was blood. These receptors originate from a woman younger than 30 with Graves' hyperthyroidism that later progressed to Graves' ophthalmopathy.

This sequence joins TRBV6-1 and TRBJ2-3; TRBD2 agrees at 11 bases. This CDR3 comprises 18 residues. The germline gives CDR1 MNHNS, CDR2 SASEGT. The junction had 15 bases not matched to a gene; V was cut back by 5 bases and J by 5 bases. CDR3 in amino acids: CASSPDFIAGGPEDTQYF. The DNA for the CDR3 is TGTGCCAGCAGTCCCGACTTTATAGCGGGAGGGCCGGAAGATACGCAGTATTTT.

This clonotype came up many times. The chain has TRBV28 and TRBJ2-5, with D tentatively TRBD1 or TRBD2 (6 bases each). Per the germline V gene, CDR1 is MDHEN and CDR2 is SYDVKM. The CDR3 runs 14 residues. Trimming took off 7 bases at V and 1 base at J, with 13 bases between the two ends. The CDR3 sequence: CASTSGAAQETQYF. The CDR3 region has the DNA TGTGCCAGCACCTCGGGGGCGGCCCAAGAGACCCAGTACTTC.

The chain couples TRBV28 to TRBJ2-7; 11 nucleotides align to TRBD2. The germline V gene encodes CDR1 MDHEN and CDR2 SYDVKM. The CDR3 covers 14 residues. V was pared by 1 base and J by 6 bases, with 2 bases of the junction left unmatched. The DNA of the CDR3 is TGTGCCAGCAGTTTATTAGGGACTAGCGGCGAGCAGTACTTC. It codes for CASSLLGTSGEQYF.

V gene TRBV2 combines with J gene TRBJ2-4; the D gene is possibly TRBD1 (6 bases). V dropped 10 bases and J dropped 6 bases, with 16 bases sitting between them. CDR3 length equals 13 residues. Germline V lookup: CDR1 SNHLY, CDR2 FYNNEI. The CDR3 coding sequence is TGTGCCACCAGGGCTACAGGGACAAACATTCAGTACTTC. It codes for CATRATGTNIQYF.

Comments on this clonotype: This may come from a read error, since a much larger clone is one base off. J is TRBJ1-6 and V is TRBV28; D possibly corresponds to TRBD1 (6 bases). Trimming took off 7 bases at V and 7 bases at J, with 17 bases between the two ends. The CDR3 consists of 15 residues. Germline V CDR1 and CDR2: MDHEN, SYDVKM. The CDR3 coding sequence is TGTGCCAGCAAGGCCCGGGACAAGACCAATTCACCCCTCCACTTT. Encoded protein: CASKARDKTNSPLHF.

This clonotype occurred a few times. The chain recombines TRBV5-1 with TRBJ2-5, with TRBD2 matching over 13 bases. Germline V gene sequence: CDR1 SGHRS, CDR2 YFSETQ. The length of the CDR3 is 17 residues. The trim removed 4 bases at V and 5 bases at J, leaving 11 bases unmatched. As DNA, the CDR3 is TGCGCCAGCAGCGCCGGGACTAGCGGGATCCGGAGGGAGACCCAGTACTTC. It encodes CASSAGTSGIRRETQYF.

The J gene is TRBJ1-2, the V gene TRBV29-1; a possible D gene is TRBD1 (6 bases). CDR3 length: 13 residues. CDR1 and CDR2 (germline): SQVTM, ANQGSEA. The V and J ends lost 6 bases and 2 bases respectively, with 13 bases between them. CDR3 sequence: CSVDKQGNYGYTF. The CDR3 region has the DNA TGCAGCGTAGATAAACAGGGCAACTATGGCTACACCTTC.

This clonotype has a count of ten or more. The rearrangement joins TRBV20-1 to TRBJ1-2, with TRBD1 identical over 7 bases. There are 14 residues in the CDR3. Germline V gene sequence: CDR1 DFQATT, CDR2 SNEGSKA (reference sequence). Trimming cost V 0 bases and J 4 bases; bases outside gene matches: 5. The CDR3 DNA reads TGCAGTGCTAGAGATCAGGACAGGAGCTATGGCTACACCTTC. It codes for CSARDQDRSYGYTF.

This clonotype came up many times. V is TRBV11-2 and J is TRBJ2-2, with D uncertain. Germline CDR1 and CDR2: SGHAT and FQNNGV. This CDR3 has 16 amino acids. The V gene lost 9 bases and the J gene lost 2 bases, with 19 bases spanning the gap. The CDR3 DNA reads TGTGCCAGTACCCCCCCGTTAGGGTCAAACACCGGGGAGCTGTTTTTT. It codes for CASTPPLGSNTGELFF.

This clonotype appeared many times. J is TRBJ2-7 and V is TRBV12-3 or TRBV12-4, with D perhaps matching TRBD1 (5 bases). The ends were cut back, 3 bases at V and 7 bases at J, with 13 bases in the middle. CDR3 size: 13 residues. The CDR3 loop is CASSFLIRGEQYF. For the CDR3, the DNA is TGTGCCAGCAGTTTTTTAATAAGGGGAGAGCAGTACTTC.

This clonotype was counted at least ten times. The chain links TRBV5-1 to TRBJ2-6; no reliable D call. Germline V gives CDR1 SGHRS, CDR2 YFSETQ. Trimming pared 0 bases from V and 1 base from J, leaving 8 bases between. This CDR3 spans 16 amino acids. The CDR3 DNA sequence: TGCGCCAGCAGCTTGGCCGAAGTTTCTGGGGCCAACGTCCTGACTTTC. Translated, it gives CASSLAEVSGANVLTF.

This clonotype was detected ten times or more. The rearrangement uses TRBV6-1 and TRBJ2-3; 9 bases align to TRBD1. This CDR3 has 17 amino acids. J lost 4 bases, V lost 3 bases, and 11 bases had no gene match. Germline V gene data show CDR1 as MNHNS and CDR2 as SASEGT. CDR3: CASSDGTGIVMADTQYF. CDR3 nucleotide sequence: TGTGCCAGCAGTGACGGGACAGGGATCGTGATGGCAGATACGCAGTATTTT.

This clonotype occurred many times. The genes are TRBV6-6 and TRBJ2-7; D remains ambiguous. CDR1 MNHNY and CDR2 SVGAGI come from the germline V gene (reference sequence). CDR3 length: 15 residues. V was cut by 2 bases and J by 4 bases, with 15 bases left in between. In nucleotides, the CDR3 is TGTGCCAGCAGTTACGGGCAGTCCGTGGCTTACGAGCAGTACTTC. Translated, it gives CASSYGQSVAYEQYF.

In this sample, this clonotype turned up many times. The V gene is TRBV28, the J gene TRBJ2-7; tentatively, D is TRBD1 (5 bases). Trimming removed 3 bases at V and 2 bases at J, with 11 bases between. This CDR3 is built from 14 residues. Germline V gene sequence: CDR1 MDHEN, CDR2 SYDVKM. The CDR3 loop reads CASSFGQGTYEQYF. Here the CDR3 DNA reads TGTGCCAGCAGTTTTGGGCAGGGAACCTACGAGCAGTACTTC. Full variable domain (outside the CDR3, taken from reference TRBV28 and TRBJ2-7): DVKVTQSSRYLVKRTGEKVFLECVQDMDHENMFWYRQDPGLGLRLIYFSYDVKMKEKGDIPEGYSVSREKKERFSLILESASTNQTSMYLCASSFGQGTYEQYFGPGTRLTVT.